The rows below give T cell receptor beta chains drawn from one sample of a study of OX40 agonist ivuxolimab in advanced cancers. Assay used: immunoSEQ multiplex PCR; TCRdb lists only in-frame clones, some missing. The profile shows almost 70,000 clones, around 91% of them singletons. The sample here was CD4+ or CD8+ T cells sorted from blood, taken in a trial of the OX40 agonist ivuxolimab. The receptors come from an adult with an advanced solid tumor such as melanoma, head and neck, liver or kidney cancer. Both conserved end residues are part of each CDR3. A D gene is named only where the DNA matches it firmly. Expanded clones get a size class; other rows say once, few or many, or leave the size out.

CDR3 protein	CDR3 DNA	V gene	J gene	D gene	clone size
CASRPRLAGEGEQFF	TGTGCCAGCAGGCCCCGACTAGCGGGAGAGGGTGAGCAGTTCTTC	TRBV2	TRBJ2-1	TRBD2	-
CASSPPGTGELFF	TGTGCCAGCAGCCCCCCGGGCACCGGGGAGCTGTTTTTT	TRBV7-2	TRBJ2-2	-	-
CAWSVRGSPGFYTF	TGTGCCTGGAGTGTACGCGGCAGTCCAGGGTTCTACACCTTC	TRBV30	TRBJ1-2	-	-
CASSPQAPSEQYF	TGTGCCAGCAGTCCACAAGCCCCTTCCGAGCAGTACTTC	TRBV7-9	TRBJ2-7	-	-
CASSPNSVLSGNTIYF	TGTGCCAGCTCACCAAATTCCGTCCTCTCTGGAAACACCATATATTTT	TRBV18	TRBJ1-3	-	-
CAISAGQGYEQYF	TGTGCCATCAGTGCGGGACAGGGCTACGAGCAGTACTTC	TRBV10-3	TRBJ2-7	TRBD1	-
CASSIGWIAGAYEQYF	TGTGCCAGTAGTATTGGTTGGATAGCGGGAGCCTACGAGCAGTACTTC	TRBV19	TRBJ2-7	TRBD2	-
CASKPSWTGEAGELFF	TGTGCCAGTAAGCCAAGCTGGACGGGAGAGGCCGGGGAGCTGTTTTTT	TRBV19	TRBJ2-2	-	-
CAISEVYSGGNTEAFF	TGTGCCATCAGTGAGGTGTATTCGGGTGGGAACACTGAAGCTTTCTTT	TRBV10-3	TRBJ1-1	-	-
CASSPTGAGANVLTF	TGTGCCAGCAGTCCTACGGGAGCCGGGGCCAACGTCCTGACTTTC	TRBV6-6	TRBJ2-6	-	-
CASIPQRGRNEQFF	TGTGCCAGCATTCCCCAGCGCGGGAGGAATGAGCAGTTCTTC	TRBV28	TRBJ2-1	TRBD2	-
CASSPLVSGSAGELFF	TGCGCCAGCAGCCCCCTGGTAAGCGGGAGTGCCGGGGAGCTGTTTTTT	TRBV5-1	TRBJ2-2	TRBD2	-
CASSLADALGQPQHF	TGTGCCAGCAGCCTTGCCGACGCCCTCGGTCAGCCCCAGCATTTT	TRBV5-5	TRBJ1-5	-	-
CASSFGPAGELFF	TGCGCCAGCAGCTTTGGACCTGCCGGGGAGCTGTTTTTT	TRBV5-1	TRBJ2-2	-	-
CASSYSRGRYNEQFF	TGTGCCAGCAGTTACTCCCGGGGGCGGTACAATGAGCAGTTCTTC	TRBV6-5	TRBJ2-1	-	-
CASSLDRASYNEQFF	TGTGCCAGCAGCTTAGATCGGGCTTCCTACAATGAGCAGTTCTTC	TRBV11-3	TRBJ2-1	-	-
CASSARLAGGPQETQYF	TGTGCCAGCAGCGCAAGACTAGCGGGAGGGCCCCAAGAGACCCAGTACTTC	TRBV7-8	TRBJ2-5	TRBD2	-
CASSTDRASLWSPLHF	TGTGCCAGCAGTACGGACAGGGCGAGCTTATGGTCACCCCTCCACTTT	TRBV2	TRBJ1-6	TRBD1	-
CASSYGAGEYQETQYF	TGTGCCAGCAGCTACGGGGCAGGGGAGTACCAAGAGACCCAGTACTTC	TRBV14	TRBJ2-5	-	-
CASSLGGLAGGGEQYF	TGTGCCAGCAGCTTGGGGGGGCTAGCGGGAGGTGGAGAGCAGTACTTC	TRBV5-4	TRBJ2-7	TRBD2	-
CASSPGLISSYEQYF	TGCGCCAGCAGCCCGGGGCTGATTAGCTCCTACGAGCAGTACTTC	TRBV5-1	TRBJ2-7	-	-
CASPTIRDSDQPQHF	TGTGCCAGCCCCACCATCCGGGACAGTGATCAGCCCCAGCATTTT	TRBV21-1	TRBJ1-5	-	-
CASSLGYYTGELFF	TGTGCCAGCAGCTTAGGTTACTACACCGGGGAGCTGTTTTTT	TRBV7-2	TRBJ2-2	-	-
CASSGGTGRTYEQYF	TGTGCCAGCTCGGGTGGGACAGGGAGGACCTACGAGCAGTACTTC	TRBV18	TRBJ2-7	TRBD1	few
CASSISPGLAGEDTQYF	TGTGCCAGTAGTATATCCCCGGGGCTAGCGGGAGAAGATACGCAGTATTTT	TRBV19	TRBJ2-3	TRBD2	once